This TCR beta chain was documented in a study of CD8 T cells in ankylosing spondylitis. Notes on the study in general: Clones linked with disease were CD8+ and fairly uncommon in the peripheral blood. The study identified a TCR beta motif of several highly homologous variants that appeared characteristic of ankylosing spondylitis blood. Prior work had noted some motif variants in reactive arthritis blood and synovial fluid.

The sample holds a few counts of this clonotype. Its specificity is unknown. The CDR3 is made up of 14 amino acids. Trimming left V 1 base short and J 1 base short, with 6 bases between. Germline V gene sequence: CDR1 MNHEY, CDR2 SVGAGI. Quantitative 5'-RACE with molecular barcodes produced the TCR beta libraries. TCRdb reprocessed the 5' RACE reads via MiXCR and lists one record per CDR3 protein. The table records a few hundred thousand distinct CDR3 sequences, approximately 20% of them present only once. The receptor comes from a male donor with ankylosing spondylitis or in good health (not recorded which). The sample consisted of blood, either unsorted or a sorted T cell fraction (not recorded which). The V call is TRBV6-5, the J call TRBJ2-3; D perhaps matches TRBD2 (5 bases). CDR3 sequence reads: CASSYLRGTDTQYF. The CDR3 region has the DNA TGTGCCAGCAGTTACTTGCGGGGCACAGATACGCAGTATTTT.